These 26 T cell receptor beta chains were sequenced from one sample in a study of cytomegalovirus exposure and HLA in healthy donors. Measured with immunoSEQ multiplex PCR; TCRdb has only the in-frame clones, and not every one. In the table there are roughly 280,000 clones, around 86% of which are singletons. The source material was PBMCs. The receptors derive from a woman aged 18 to 35 in good health and CMV-seronegative.

The rearrangement links TRBV5-1 to TRBJ2-7; 7 nucleotides agree with TRBD1. CDR3 size: 14 residues. Trimming removed 5 bases from V and 7 bases from J; junction bases left unmatched: 12. Germline V gene data show CDR1 as SGHRS and CDR2 as YFSETQ. The CDR3: CASRSEGAHLEQYF. DNA for the CDR3: TGCGCCAGCAGATCCGAGGGGGCCCACTTAGAGCAGTACTTC.

The chain has TRBV4-1 and TRBJ2-6; possibly TRBD1 for D (5 bases). Germline values: CDR1 MGHRA, CDR2 YSYEKL. The CDR3 has 14 amino acids. Trimming cost V 8 bases and J 0 bases, with 8 bases left between them. The CDR3 is CASGHVSGANVLTF. The DNA of the CDR3 is TGCGCCAGCGGACATGTCTCTGGGGCCAACGTCCTGACTTTC.

This clone has only a few counts. The rearrangement uses TRBV19 and TRBJ2-6; TRBD2 is a possible D gene (6 bases). The germline V gene encodes CDR1 LNHDA and CDR2 SQIVND (reference sequence). The V gene lost 4 bases and the J gene lost 4 bases, with 14 bases spanning the gap. CDR3 length equals 16 residues. CDR3 region: CASSTTGRSGANVLTF. In DNA form, the CDR3 reads TGTGCCAGTAGTACGACTGGGAGGTCCGGGGCCAACGTCCTGACTTTC.

The chain is built from TRBV2 and TRBJ2-6; D is unresolved. The V end was cut by 6 bases, the J end by 4 bases, with 10 bases between. The CDR3 runs 14 residues. Per the germline V gene, CDR1 is SNHLY and CDR2 is FYNNEI. The CDR3 DNA follows: TGTGCCAGCAGACTCCTAGGCGGGGCCAACGTCCTGACTTTC. It specifies CASRLLGGANVLTF.

This clone occurred a few times. This chain joins TRBV30 and TRBJ1-5; no reliable D call. Trimming took off 2 bases at V and 1 base at J, with 6 bases between the two ends. The CDR3 spans 13 residues. Germline assignment: CDR1 GTSNPN and CDR2 SVGIG (reference sequence). The CDR3 spells CAWSLRSNQPQHF. DNA for the CDR3: TGTGCCTGGAGTTTGAGAAGCAATCAGCCCCAGCATTTT.

V is TRBV9 and J is TRBJ2-7; 8 bases align to TRBD2. Germline V gene sequence: CDR1 SGDLS, CDR2 YYNGEE. This CDR3 is 16 amino acids long. J gave up 4 bases and V 0 bases, and 9 bases lay outside the gene matches. The CDR3 DNA follows: TGTGCCAGCAGCGTAGCCGGGACTAGAGCTTCTTACGAGCAGTACTTC. As protein: CASSVAGTRASYEQYF. The variable domain in full, completed from reference TRBV9 and TRBJ2-7, reads DSGVTQTPKHLITATGQRVTLRCSPRSGDLSVYWYQQSLDQGLQFLIQYYNGEERAKGNILERFSAQQFPDLHSELNLSSLELGDSALYFCASSVAGTRASYEQYFGPGTRLTVT.

This chain links TRBV5-5 with TRBJ1-4; D not certain. Germline CDR1 is SGHKS and CDR2 is YYEKEE (reference sequence). Trimming took off 6 bases at V and 0 bases at J, with 12 bases between the two ends. The CDR3 runs to 15 residues. The CDR3 loop is CASNGDPTTNEKLFF. CDR3 DNA: TGTGCCAGCAACGGAGACCCAACAACTAATGAAAAACTGTTTTTT.

The CDR3 DNA sequence: TGTGCCAGCAGTCGGCTAGCGGGAGCCAAAAACATTCAGTACTTC. Its protein is CASSRLAGAKNIQYF. The chain joins TRBV6-6 to TRBJ2-4; 8 bases align to TRBD2. The CDR3 has 15 residues. J was trimmed by 0 bases and V by 5 bases; bases with no gene match: 3. CDR1 is MNHNY, CDR2 SVGAGI, per germline (reference sequence).

The V call is TRBV25-1, the J call TRBJ2-2, with 7 bases lining up with TRBD1. The CDR3 spans 15 residues. J gave up 6 bases and V 4 bases, and 8 bases lay outside the gene matches. The germline V gene encodes CDR1 MGHDK and CDR2 SYGVNS. The CDR3 reads CASSVRGQIAGELFF. The CDR3 nucleotides are TGTGCCAGCAGTGTCCGGGGACAGATCGCCGGGGAGCTGTTTTTT.

V and J are TRBV6-6 and TRBJ2-7; D might be TRBD1 (6 bases). With 7 bases removed from V and 4 bases from J, the gap between germline ends came to 17 bases. The CDR3 is made up of 14 amino acids. CDR1 MNHNY and CDR2 SVGAGI come from the germline V gene (reference sequence). CDR3 sequence reads: CASTNTGFGYEQYF. CDR3 nucleotide sequence: TGTGCCAGCACCAATACAGGGTTCGGGTACGAGCAGTACTTC.

The DNA of the CDR3 is TGTGCCAGCAGTGAACCGGGACAGGGGAACTATGGCTACACCTTC. Its translation is CASSEPGQGNYGYTF. The chain couples TRBV6-1 to TRBJ1-2, with 10 bases matching TRBD1. The CDR3 covers 15 residues. The J segment lost 2 bases and the V segment lost 2 bases, leaving 2 bases of the junction unmatched. The V gene's germline CDR1 is MNHNS and CDR2 SASEGT.

V is TRBV18 and J is TRBJ1-4, with 7 bases lining up with TRBD1. After removal of 4 bases from V and 0 bases from J, the junction contained 2 bases not matched to a gene. The CDR3 is made up of 15 amino acids. Germline V gene sequence: CDR1 KGHSH, CDR2 LQKENI. CDR3 coding DNA: TGTGCCAGCTCACAGGGGGCTGCAACTAATGAAAAACTGTTTTTT. Its protein is CASSQGAATNEKLFF.

Only one count was recorded for this clone. The chain employs TRBV30 and TRBJ2-1, with D maybe TRBD2 (6 bases). The V gene lost 0 bases and the J gene lost 2 bases, with 8 bases spanning the gap. This CDR3 is built from 14 residues. Germline V gene lookup returns CDR1 GTSNPN and CDR2 SVGIG (reference sequence). The CDR3 DNA sequence: TGTGCCTGGAGTGTCGGAGGGACCTACAATGAGCAGTTCTTC. The encoded protein is CAWSVGGTYNEQFF.

The chain carries TRBV7-2 and TRBJ1-2, with D possibly TRBD1 on 5 matching bases. The CDR3 extends over 14 amino acids. Germline V CDR1 and CDR2: SGHTA, FQGNSA. Deletions cut 1 base from V and 5 bases from J, with 11 bases between. CDR3 loop: CASSLEEGRYGYTF. DNA for the CDR3: TGTGCCAGCAGCTTAGAGGAGGGGCGTTATGGCTACACCTTC.

V and J are TRBV18 and TRBJ1-2, with D tentatively TRBD1 (5 bases). The V gene lost 2 bases and the J gene lost 4 bases, with 11 bases spanning the gap. In germline, CDR1 is KGHSH, CDR2 LQKENI. The length of the CDR3 is 14 residues. CDR3 sequence (DNA): TGTGCCAGCTCACCAGGGGCACTCAGCTATGGCTACACCTTC. This encodes CASSPGALSYGYTF.

The V and J genes are TRBV6-1 and TRBJ1-1, with 7 positions matching TRBD1. The V gene end was trimmed by 2 bases and the J gene end by 4 bases; junction bases not matched to a gene: 4. In germline, CDR1 is MNHNS, CDR2 SASEGT. The CDR3 sequence is 14 residues long. CDR3 DNA sequence: TGTGCCAGCAGTGAACCACAGGGGTTCACTGAAGCTTTCTTT. Translated: CASSEPQGFTEAFF.

CDR3 nucleotides: TGTGCCAGCAGTCCTTTCGACAGCAGCACAGATACGCAGTATTTT. Translated: CASSPFDSSTDTQYF. This chain links TRBV27 with TRBJ2-3, with D tentatively TRBD1 (5 bases). This CDR3 contains 15 residues. Trimming stripped 5 bases from V and 0 bases from J, with 12 bases between. Per the germline V gene, CDR1 is MNHEY and CDR2 is SMNVEV (reference sequence).

The rearrangement uses TRBV11-2 and TRBJ1-1; maybe TRBD1 (5 bases). Germline V gene data show CDR1 as SGHAT and CDR2 as FQNNGV. Trimming took 5 bases from V and 0 from J, leaving 10 bases between them. The CDR3 is 14 amino acids. CDR3: CASSRDYLNTEAFF. DNA of the CDR3: TGTGCCAGCAGCCGGGACTACTTGAACACTGAAGCTTTCTTT.

V gene TRBV30 combines with J gene TRBJ1-4; tentatively, D is TRBD1 (6 bases). The V end was cut by 4 bases, the J end by 7 bases, with 13 bases between. The CDR3 loop spans 13 amino acids. Germline V gives CDR1 GTSNPN, CDR2 SVGIG (reference sequence). Here the CDR3 reads CAWNRGLSEKLFF. As DNA, the CDR3 is TGTGCCTGGAATAGGGGGTTGAGTGAAAAACTGTTTTTT.

This chain uses TRBV6-1 with TRBJ2-2; 10 bases align to TRBD1. Germline loops: CDR1 MNHNS, CDR2 SASEGT. CDR3 length: 16 residues. After removal of 1 base from V and 6 bases from J, the junction contained 5 bases not matched to a gene. The CDR3 sequence: CASSEEGTGAPGELFF. The CDR3 DNA reads as TGTGCCAGCAGTGAAGAAGGGACAGGGGCCCCCGGGGAGCTGTTTTTT.

J is TRBJ1-1 and V is TRBV9; D perhaps matches TRBD1 (6 bases). CDR1 SGDLS and CDR2 YYNGEE come from the germline V gene. CDR3 length equals 14 residues. Trimming removed 4 bases from V and 4 bases from J, with 14 bases in between. CDR3 residues: CASSLVVGGTEAFF. The CDR3 DNA is TGTGCCAGCAGCCTAGTAGTAGGGGGCACTGAAGCTTTCTTT.

The genes are TRBV6-5 and TRBJ2-2; tentative D call: TRBD2 (5 bases). The CDR3 is made up of 14 amino acids. Germline CDR1 reads MNHEY; CDR2 reads SVGAGI. V was trimmed by 5 bases and J by 4 bases, leaving 11 bases between them. CDR3 protein: CASSLDWVTGELFF. The DNA of the CDR3 is TGTGCCAGCAGTCTGGACTGGGTCACCGGGGAGCTGTTTTTT.

The V gene is TRBV29-1, the J gene TRBJ2-7; D is perhaps TRBD2 (7 bases). The CDR3 is 15 amino acids. Trimming took off 0 bases at V and 2 bases at J, with 14 bases between the two ends. Germline lookup yields CDR1 SQVTM and CDR2 ANQGSEA. As DNA, the CDR3 is TGCAGCGTTGAAGATCTAGAGGGGGGGACCTACGAGCAGTACTTC. Translation gives CSVEDLEGGTYEQYF.

The chain joins TRBV5-1 to TRBJ2-4; 7 bases fit TRBD2. In germline, CDR1 is SGHRS, CDR2 YFSETQ. The CDR3 extends over 17 amino acids. Trimming cost V 2 bases and J 0 bases; bases outside gene matches: 8. CDR3 region: CASSFIREDLAKNIQYF. The CDR3 DNA follows: TGCGCCAGCAGCTTTATTCGGGAGGATCTAGCCAAAAACATTCAGTACTTC.

V usage is TRBV18 and J usage is TRBJ1-5; the match to TRBD1 covers 7 bases. Per germline, CDR1 KGHSH and CDR2 LQKENI. CDR3 length: 14 amino acids. The trim removed 3 bases at V and 4 bases at J, leaving 3 bases unmatched. CDR3 protein: CASSPGTDNQPQHF. The CDR3 coding sequence is TGTGCCAGCTCACCGGGGACAGATAATCAGCCCCAGCATTTT. Supplemented by reference TRBV18 and TRBJ1-5, the full variable domain reads NAGVMQNPRHLVRRRGQEARLRCSPMKGHSHVYWYRQLPEEGLKFMVYLQKENIIDESGMPKERFSAEFPKEGPSILRIQQVVRGDSAAYFCASSPGTDNQPQHFGDGTRLSIL.

This clone was seen more than once but under ten times. This rearrangement joins TRBV11-2 to TRBJ2-7; 7 nucleotides align to TRBD2. The germline gives CDR1 SGHAT, CDR2 FQNNGV. V dropped 4 bases and J dropped 3; count of bases not matched to a gene: 9. The CDR3 spans 15 residues. CDR3 nucleotides: TGTGCCAGCAGCTCCAGACTAGCTCAGTTCTACGAGCAGTACTTC. Protein sequence: CASSSRLAQFYEQYF.